This T cell receptor beta chain was obtained from a study of long-term antiretroviral therapy in people with HIV (dated by TCRdb to 2022 to 2024). With respect to the entire study: The earliest samples were collected approximately a decade before the 2015 WHO recommendation for immediate ART, a period when ART was typically delayed until CD4 counts fell. A retrospective serial study tested whether ART initiation and durable HIV suppression were associated with changes in peripheral blood TRB repertoire composition and diversity. From fewer than 35 adults with confirmed HIV infection, the cohort provided around 180 cryopreserved PBMC samples, gathered serially across a mean of about six years (range 1-12). Among the 30 to 35 participants with HIV, eleven were female. No cross-contamination during QIAcube processing turned up in test extractions that ran a monoclonal T-cell line alongside some 34 polyclonal samples.

Including cysteine and phenylalanine, the CDR3 has 16 amino acids. Just CDR3 DNA is preserved here, 48 bases in frame from base 1. The CDR1 and CDR2 encoded by the germline V gene (reference sequence) are SEHNR and FQNEAQ. The junction shows trimming of 2 bases on V and 2 bases on J, and the gene matches do not reach 3 bases of it. The paper as a whole reports these results and caveats: Starting ART was linked to a significant rise in TRB diversity, yet even after long-term ART the diversity remained significantly lower than in transplant donor controls. Because pre-ART samples had limited cell numbers, unsorted PBMC were profiled rather than sorted CD4+ and CD8+ T cells. Owing to limited PBMC availability, only the TCR beta chain was sequenced, without alpha chain pairing. The samples span the years 2004 to 2017, and the ART regimens used may be less effective than current regimens. Expanded TRB clones identified before ART initiation dominated the repertoire across all time points, though the dominance fluctuated and decreased in many PLHIV after ART. Narrower CDR3 length ranges were observed in HIV repertoires than in controls, and an antigen-experienced repertoire with only a slight naive shift after ART was suggested by the network structure. No data were available on ART adherence, viral resistance or therapy changes, limiting inferences about post-ART repertoire changes.

A word on this clone: No antigen is known for it. No base qualities exist here, and no much larger clone lies one base off it. This CDR3 is also generated by other DNA sequences in the sample.

To be included, a participant needed at least one PBMC sample from before ART initiation plus at least two post-ART samples. Every participant with HIV received treatment in the United States of America. Before DNA extraction, cryopreserved samples of roughly 0.95-10 million PBMC were thawed and washed. At the time of the earliest PBMC sample, participants with HIV were aged between about 23 and 55 years. PBMC samples were contributed by each participant from 1-4 timepoints before ART initiation and 2-8 timepoints after ART initiation, with a median of 7 samples. Serial HIV viral load, CD4+ T-cell count, ART history and demographic data were obtained for every participant. Genomic DNA was extracted from unsorted PBMC with a Qiagen kit on a QIAcube, with processing performed in batches of 12 samples. The immunoSEQ hsTCRB v3.0 assay was used at survey level resolution to sequence the TRB variable region. TRB sequencing targeted a depth of about 40,000-55,000 T-cell genomes per sample. Pooled TRB libraries were sequenced on an Illumina MiSeq with a v3 150-cycle kit. In the original analysis: Analysis of repertoires was carried out in R inside a reproducible Nextflow workflow spanning QC, data transformation and analysis. LymphoSeq2, an R package for exploring AIRR-Seq data, was used to implement custom analyses. A handful of samples yielding fewer than 5000 total TRB sequences were excluded, leaving 150 to 200 analyzed HIV repertoires. Among the approximately 190 retained HIV repertoires, 55 to 60 were collected before ART initiation and under 150 after ART initiation. Repertoires were downsampled to 5000 TRB nucleotide sequences, and summary statistics were averaged over 100 downsampling iterations. The analysis kept only TRB sequences whose CDR3 regions were at least seven amino acids long. Diversity was assessed using a clonality score derived from Shannon entropy and using the Gini coefficient. In the repertoire networks, any two of the top 5000 CDR3 amino acid sequences were connected whenever the two sequences differed by an edit distance of one. For TRB CDR3 amino acid sequences, GLIPH2 was used to predict antigen specificity groups and MHC restriction. Known CMV, EBV, HIV or tissue antigen associations were flagged by matching CDR3 amino acid sequences against VDJdb and McPAS-TCR. Pre-ART, post-ART and control groups were compared with Wilcoxon signed-rank tests and Holm-Bonferroni correction. In TCRdb, the immuneACCESS table is reduced to in-frame sequences with V and J assigned. These tables do not hold every clone; where another copy was compared, an unresolved V gene accounts for under half, and the others remain unexplained. V, J and clone size are taken as reported in that table, and D and trimming were inferred from the DNA itself. This sample is represented by roughly 34,000 clones; roughly three quarters of them were singletons. In total, the top ten clones hold approximately 3.4% of the sample.

Recombination connected TRBV7-9 to TRBJ2-1; 10 bases in between match TRBD2. The receptor was isolated from a man aged 18 to 29 with HIV. Sequenced material: unsorted PBMCs, taken 1.9 years after starting antiretroviral therapy. The CDR3: CASSLSLAGAYNEQFF. The DNA sequence follows: TGTGCCAGCAGCTTAAGCCTAGCGGGGGCCTACAATGAGCAGTTCTTC.